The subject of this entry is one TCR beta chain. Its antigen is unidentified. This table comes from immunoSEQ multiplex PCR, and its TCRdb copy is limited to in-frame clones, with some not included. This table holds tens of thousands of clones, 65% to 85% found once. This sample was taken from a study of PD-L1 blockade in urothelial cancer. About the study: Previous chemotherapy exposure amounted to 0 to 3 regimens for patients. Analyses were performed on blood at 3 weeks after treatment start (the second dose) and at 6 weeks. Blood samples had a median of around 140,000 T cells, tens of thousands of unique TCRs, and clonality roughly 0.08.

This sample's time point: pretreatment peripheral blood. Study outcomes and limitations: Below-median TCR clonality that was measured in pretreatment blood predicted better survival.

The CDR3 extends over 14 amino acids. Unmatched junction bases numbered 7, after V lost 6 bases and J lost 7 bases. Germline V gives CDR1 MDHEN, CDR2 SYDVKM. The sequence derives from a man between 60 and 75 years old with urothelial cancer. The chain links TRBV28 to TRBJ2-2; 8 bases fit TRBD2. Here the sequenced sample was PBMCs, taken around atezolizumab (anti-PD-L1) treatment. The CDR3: CASSQTSVVGELFF. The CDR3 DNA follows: TGTGCCAGCAGCCAGACTAGCGTAGTCGGGGAGCTGTTTTTT.